A single sample is the source of the 17 T cell receptor beta chains below, sequenced in a study of blood T cell repertoires in COVID-19. Produced via immunoSEQ multiplex PCR; TCRdb's table is partial and in-frame only. The table lists about 58,000 clones, more than 80% of them singletons. The sequencing input was peripheral blood. These receptors originate from a human donor in a cohort sampled during active COVID-19.

Written as DNA, the CDR3 is TGTGCCAGCAGCTTCGGACAGGGTGGCAATCAGCCCCAGCATTTT. Translating it yields CASSFGQGGNQPQHF. The chain has TRBV6-2 or TRBV6-3 and TRBJ1-5; 8 nucleotides match TRBD1. Trimming removed 6 bases from V and 2 bases from J; junction bases left unmatched: 6. The germline V gene encodes CDR1 MNHEY and CDR2 SVGEGT. The CDR3 is 15 residues long.

This chain uses TRBV7-3 with TRBJ2-5; the match to TRBD2 covers 12 bases. The ends lost 4 bases at V and 4 bases at J; junction bases unmatched: 4. The CDR3 extends over 15 amino acids. Germline CDR1 reads SGHTA; CDR2 reads FQGTGA. CDR3 residues: CASSSTSGGTETQYF. DNA of the CDR3: TGTGCCAGCAGCTCCACTAGCGGGGGGACAGAGACCCAGTACTTC.

This chain links TRBV7-8 with TRBJ2-1, with TRBD2 identical over 10 bases. J lost 4 bases, V lost 0 bases, and 6 bases had no gene match. Germline V lookup: CDR1 SGHVS, CDR2 FQNEAQ. This CDR3 spans 17 amino acids. This CDR3 reads CASSLAIAGGRYNEQFF. In DNA form, the CDR3 reads TGTGCCAGCAGCTTAGCGATAGCGGGAGGACGTTACAATGAGCAGTTCTTC.

The V gene is TRBV9, the J gene TRBJ2-5, with TRBD2 matching over 13 bases. The germline V gene encodes CDR1 SGDLS and CDR2 YYNGEE. With 3 bases clipped from V and 4 bases from J, the junction kept 9 bases outside the gene matches. The CDR3 is 17 residues long. As DNA, the CDR3 is TGTGCCAGCAGCGGTACCACGGGACTAGCGGGGTTAGAGACCCAGTACTTC. Translating it yields CASSGTTGLAGLETQYF.

The rearrangement uses TRBV11-3 and TRBJ2-1, with D unresolved. CDR3 length: 12 amino acids. Trimming took off 1 base at V and 6 bases at J, with 4 bases between the two ends. The germline V gene encodes CDR1 SGHNT and CDR2 YENEEA. The CDR3 DNA reads as TGTGCCAGCAGCTTAGGCGTCAATGAGCAGTTCTTC. This codes for CASSLGVNEQFF.

This clone was detected only once. V and J are TRBV5-5 and TRBJ2-2; 7 bases fit TRBD2. V shed 4 bases and J 4 bases; nucleotides not matched to a gene: 7. This CDR3 contains 15 residues. CDR1 is SGHKS, CDR2 YYEKEE, per germline (reference sequence). The CDR3 sequence: CASSGRDSPTGELFF. The CDR3 region has the DNA TGTGCCAGCAGCGGGAGGGACTCTCCCACCGGGGAGCTGTTTTTT.

V usage is TRBV28 and J usage is TRBJ1-2; 7 bases line up with TRBD1. The length of the CDR3 is 13 residues. CDR1 MDHEN and CDR2 SYDVKM come from the germline V gene. V gave up 9 bases and J gave up 2 bases; unmatched junction bases: 6. This CDR3 is CASIPDRNYGYTF. The CDR3 DNA sequence: TGTGCCAGTATCCCGGACAGGAACTATGGCTACACCTTC.

The V and J genes are TRBV18 and TRBJ2-7, with 9 bases lining up with TRBD2. Germline V gives CDR1 KGHSH, CDR2 LQKENI. The V and J ends lost 3 bases and 7 bases, in that order; junction bases with no gene match: 7. The CDR3 runs to 14 residues. The CDR3 DNA follows: TGTGCCAGCTCACCTCTACTAGCGGGTGGGGAGCAGTACTTC. As protein: CASSPLLAGGEQYF.

The chain joins TRBV30 to TRBJ2-6; no reliable D call. The CDR3 is made up of 15 amino acids. Germline V gene sequence: CDR1 GTSNPN, CDR2 SVGIG (reference sequence). The germline V and J ends were trimmed by 4 bases and 1 base, with 11 bases remaining between them. This CDR3 reads CAWIPELSGANVLTF. In nucleotides, the CDR3 is TGTGCCTGGATCCCGGAACTATCTGGGGCCAACGTCCTGACTTTC.

The gene calls are TRBV19 and TRBJ1-1; D remains ambiguous. The V end was cut by 3 bases, the J end by 0 bases, with 14 bases between. Per the germline V gene, CDR1 is LNHDA and CDR2 is SQIVND (reference sequence). The CDR3 has 16 amino acids. The CDR3 coding sequence is TGTGCCAGTAGTATTAGTCACTGGGAGATGAACACTGAAGCTTTCTTT. This codes for CASSISHWEMNTEAFF.

V usage is TRBV5-5 and J usage is TRBJ2-1; 10 nucleotides align to TRBD1. The CDR3 totals 16 residues. The V segment lost 1 base and the J segment 8 bases; nucleotides outside the gene matches: 9. CDR1 and CDR2 (germline): SGHKS, YYEKEE (reference sequence). The CDR3 DNA sequence: TGTGCCAGCAGCTTGAGCGGGACAGGGGTGTACGATGAGCAGTTCTTC. Residues: CASSLSGTGVYDEQFF.

The chain carries TRBV4-2 and TRBJ2-2, with TRBD2 matching over 14 bases. CDR1 is LGHNA, CDR2 YNFKEQ, per germline. J lost 5 bases, V lost 4 bases, and 6 bases had no gene match. The CDR3 contains 17 residues. Written as DNA, the CDR3 is TGTGCCAGCAGCCTTGGGACTAGCGGGGGAGGAACCGGGGAGCTGTTTTTT. Translating it yields CASSLGTSGGGTGELFF.

The CDR3 loop is CASSWGQGLSNEQFF. The CDR3 DNA follows: TGCGCCAGCAGCTGGGGACAGGGACTATCCAATGAGCAGTTCTTC. The chain has TRBV5-1 and TRBJ2-1; 9 positions agree with TRBD1. Looked up from germline, CDR1 is SGHRS and CDR2 is YFSETQ. The CDR3 contains 15 residues. The trim removed 3 bases at V and 6 bases at J, leaving 7 bases unmatched.

The gene calls are TRBV5-1 and TRBJ2-7; D gene unclear. The CDR3 runs to 16 residues. Germline CDR1 is SGHRS and CDR2 is YFSETQ. V dropped 0 bases and J dropped 5 bases, with 18 bases sitting between them. In DNA form, the CDR3 reads TGCGCCAGCAGCTTGGGGTTTGAGAGTACAGCCGACGAGCAGTACTTC. Protein: CASSLGFESTADEQYF.

V is TRBV6-5 and J is TRBJ1-5; D may be TRBD1 (5 bases). The CDR3 spans 13 residues. Germline CDR1 is MNHEY and CDR2 is SVGAGI. V was pared by 5 bases and J by 1 base, with 6 bases between. CDR3 in DNA: TGTGCCAGCAGTCGACAGAGCAATCAGCCCCAGCATTTT. Translating gives CASSRQSNQPQHF.

The rearrangement joins TRBV7-9 to TRBJ2-1, with TRBD2 matching over 8 bases. The V gene's germline CDR1 is SEHNR and CDR2 FQNEAQ (reference sequence). V was pared by 2 bases and J by 1 base, with 13 bases of the junction left unmatched. This CDR3 has 19 amino acids. CDR3 protein: CASSLLPTKAGDSYNEQFF. The CDR3 DNA is TGTGCCAGCAGCTTACTCCCTACTAAAGCGGGGGATTCCTACAATGAGCAGTTCTTC.

The chain has TRBV5-1 and TRBJ2-7; the match to TRBD2 covers 7 bases. The germline V gene encodes CDR1 SGHRS and CDR2 YFSETQ. This CDR3 is 15 amino acids long. V was clipped by 0 bases and J by 3 bases; unmatched bases: 6. The CDR3 nucleotides are TGCGCCAGCAGCTTGGTCCTCAGCGGGAACTACGAGCAGTACTTC. This codes for CASSLVLSGNYEQYF.